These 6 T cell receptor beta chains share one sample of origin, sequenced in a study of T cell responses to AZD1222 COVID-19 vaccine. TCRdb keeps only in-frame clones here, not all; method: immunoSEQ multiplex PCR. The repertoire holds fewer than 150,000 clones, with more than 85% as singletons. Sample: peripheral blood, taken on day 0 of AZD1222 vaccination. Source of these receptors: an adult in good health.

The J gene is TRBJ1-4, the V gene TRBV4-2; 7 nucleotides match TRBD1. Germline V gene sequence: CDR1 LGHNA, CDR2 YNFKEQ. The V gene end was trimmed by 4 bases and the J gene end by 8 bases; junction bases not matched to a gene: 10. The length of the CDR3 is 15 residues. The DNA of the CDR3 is TGTGCCAGCAGCCCCCGGGGCAGGGGGTTAGAAAAACTGTTTTTT. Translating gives CASSPRGRGLEKLFF.

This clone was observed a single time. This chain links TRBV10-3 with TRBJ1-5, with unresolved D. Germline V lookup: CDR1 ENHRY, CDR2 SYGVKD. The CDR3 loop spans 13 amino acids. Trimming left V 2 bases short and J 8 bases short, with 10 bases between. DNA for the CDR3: TGTGCCATCAGTGAGCCGGAACGGGAGCCCCAGCATTTT. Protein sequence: CAISEPEREPQHF.

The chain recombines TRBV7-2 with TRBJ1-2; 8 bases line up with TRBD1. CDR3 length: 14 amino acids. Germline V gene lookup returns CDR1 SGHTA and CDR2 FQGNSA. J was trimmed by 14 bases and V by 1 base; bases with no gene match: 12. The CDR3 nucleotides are TGTGCCAGCAGCTTAGAGAGCCAGGGGGCTGTTTGGACCTTC. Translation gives CASSLESQGAVWTF.

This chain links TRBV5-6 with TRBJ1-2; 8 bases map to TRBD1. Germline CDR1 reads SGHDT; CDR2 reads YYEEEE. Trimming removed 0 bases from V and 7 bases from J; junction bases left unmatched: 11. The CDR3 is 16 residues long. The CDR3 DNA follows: TGTGCCAGCAGCTTGGGGCAGGGGGCCTATCAGGTTGGCTACACCTTC. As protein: CASSLGQGAYQVGYTF.

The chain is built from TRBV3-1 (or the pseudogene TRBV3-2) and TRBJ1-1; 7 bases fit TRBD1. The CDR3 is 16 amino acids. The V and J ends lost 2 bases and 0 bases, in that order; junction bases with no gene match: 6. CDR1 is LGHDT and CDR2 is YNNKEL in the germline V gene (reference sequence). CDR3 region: CASSQRGRAVNTEAFF. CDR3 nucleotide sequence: TGTGCCAGCAGCCAAAGGGGGCGGGCGGTGAACACTGAAGCTTTCTTT.

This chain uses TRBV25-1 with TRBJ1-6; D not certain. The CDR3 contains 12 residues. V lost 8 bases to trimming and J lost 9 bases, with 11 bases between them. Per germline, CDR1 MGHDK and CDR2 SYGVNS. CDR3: CASSWTGSPLHF. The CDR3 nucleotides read TGTGCCAGCTCTTGGACTGGTTCACCCCTCCACTTT.